The table lists the clone carrying this T cell receptor beta chain with a few counts. The record originates from a study of blood T cell repertoires in COVID-19. The wider study: Samples of COVID-19 (acute and convalescent) were obtained from the United States, Italy and Spain. PBMCs, B-cell-depleted T cells, or T cells were the source of the cDNA or gDNA that made up the material.

Original processing notes: Cell counts per sample came from amplifying reference gene primers. TCRdb's table, derived via immunoSEQ multiplex PCR, lists solely in-frame clones and lacks some. Clone size and the V and J calls come from that table; the DNA yielded D and trimming. The table records 85,000 to 90,000 clones, 75% to 90% of them present only once. V was shortened by 1 base and J by 6 bases, with 13 bases between the two germline ends. This CDR3 has 15 amino acids. Germline-derived CDR1 and CDR2 are KGHSY and FQNENV. The rearrangement uses TRBV16 and TRBJ1-5; D perhaps matches TRBD1 (5 bases). This clonotype was obtained from a man at least 80 years old with active or convalescent COVID-19. What was sequenced was peripheral blood. CDR3 bases: TGTGCCAGCAGCCAATTTGGGCAGGGTGGTCAGCCCCAGCATTTT. This sequence encodes CASSQFGQGGQPQHF.